This is a list of T cell receptor beta chains from one sample in a study of high-grade serous ovarian cancer treatment subgroups. Using immunoSEQ multiplex PCR, the repertoire was profiled, and TCRdb retains in-frame clones only, with some absent. Of around 37,000 clones listed, over 60% are singletons. Input material: tumor tissue. Every receptor here comes from a human donor with high-grade serous ovarian cancer. The CDR3 runs from the conserved cysteine through the conserved F or W. A D gene is named only where the DNA matches it firmly. Rows may omit the clone size; those that give it use once, few, many or a size class.

clone_size	cdr3_length	v_call	d_call	j_call	cdr3_aa	cdr3_nt
once	16	TRBV14	-	TRBJ2-5	CASSQDREACQETQYF	TGTGCCAGCAGCCAAGATCGAGAAGCGTGCCAAGAGACCCAGTACTTC
-	15	TRBV4-1	TRBD1	TRBJ2-3	CASSQDVGTADTQYF	TGCGCCAGCAGCCAAGACGTCGGGACAGCAGATACGCAGTATTTT
-	14	TRBV6-1	-	TRBJ2-4	CASSVDSGRNIQYF	TGTGCCAGCAGTGTAGATTCGGGAAGGAACATTCAGTACTTC
-	15	TRBV5-4	-	TRBJ2-2	CASSFGGLGTGELFF	TGTGCCAGCAGCTTCGGGGGGCTCGGCACCGGGGAGCTGTTTTTT
-	13	TRBV28	TRBD1	TRBJ1-2	CASSSDRDYGYTF	TGTGCCAGCAGTTCGGACAGGGACTATGGCTACACCTTC
-	15	TRBV11-3	TRBD1	TRBJ2-3	CASSSEDRITDTQYF	TGTGCCAGCAGCTCCGAGGACAGGATCACAGATACGCAGTATTTT
-	16	TRBV7-3	TRBD2	TRBJ2-3	CASSLRAGGPTDTQYF	TGTGCCAGCAGCTTAAGGGCGGGAGGGCCCACAGATACGCAGTATTTT
-	16	TRBV4-1	TRBD1	TRBJ2-2	CASSQPRGRGTGELFF	TGCGCCAGCAGCCAACCCAGGGGGCGCGGCACCGGGGAGCTGTTTTTT
-	14	TRBV19	-	TRBJ1-5	CASSIPVLNQPQHF	TGTGCCAGTAGTATCCCGGTGCTAAATCAGCCCCAGCATTTT
-	21	TRBV4-2	-	TRBJ1-4	CASSQDKRNSRAVATNEKLFF	TGTGCCAGCAGCCAAGATAAACGCAACTCCCGGGCGGTTGCAACTAATGAAAAACTGTTTTTT
-	13	TRBV27	-	TRBJ2-1	CASSLSLMNEQFF	TGTGCCAGCAGTTTATCCCTAATGAATGAGCAGTTCTTC
-	16	TRBV7-3	-	TRBJ2-7	CASSLIGGSSSYEQYF	TGTGCCAGCAGCTTAATCGGAGGGTCAAGCTCCTACGAGCAGTACTTC
-	16	TRBV18	TRBD2	TRBJ2-2	CASPCSGSSLAGELFF	TGTGCCAGCCCCTGCAGCGGGAGCTCTTTGGCCGGGGAGCTGTTTTTT
-	16	TRBV4-1	-	TRBJ2-2	CASSQDRGLPTGELFF	TGCGCCAGCAGCCAAGATAGGGGCCTCCCCACCGGGGAGCTGTTTTTT